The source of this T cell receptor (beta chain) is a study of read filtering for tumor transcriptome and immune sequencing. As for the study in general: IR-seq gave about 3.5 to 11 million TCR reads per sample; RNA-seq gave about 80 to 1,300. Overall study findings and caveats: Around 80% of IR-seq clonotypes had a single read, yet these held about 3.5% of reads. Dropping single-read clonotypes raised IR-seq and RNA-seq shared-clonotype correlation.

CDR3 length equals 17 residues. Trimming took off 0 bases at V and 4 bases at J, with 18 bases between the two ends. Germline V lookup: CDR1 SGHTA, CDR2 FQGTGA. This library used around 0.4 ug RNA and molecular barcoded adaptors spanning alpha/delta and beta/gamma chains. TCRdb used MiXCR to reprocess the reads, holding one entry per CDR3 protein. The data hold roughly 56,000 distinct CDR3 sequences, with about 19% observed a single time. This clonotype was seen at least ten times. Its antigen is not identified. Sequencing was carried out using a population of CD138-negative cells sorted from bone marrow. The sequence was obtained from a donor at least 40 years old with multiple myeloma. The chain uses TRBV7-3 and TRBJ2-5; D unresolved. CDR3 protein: CASSLTFPPSRRETQYF. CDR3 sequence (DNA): TGTGCCAGCAGCTTAACGTTCCCCCCTAGTCGTCGAGAGACCCAGTACTTC.